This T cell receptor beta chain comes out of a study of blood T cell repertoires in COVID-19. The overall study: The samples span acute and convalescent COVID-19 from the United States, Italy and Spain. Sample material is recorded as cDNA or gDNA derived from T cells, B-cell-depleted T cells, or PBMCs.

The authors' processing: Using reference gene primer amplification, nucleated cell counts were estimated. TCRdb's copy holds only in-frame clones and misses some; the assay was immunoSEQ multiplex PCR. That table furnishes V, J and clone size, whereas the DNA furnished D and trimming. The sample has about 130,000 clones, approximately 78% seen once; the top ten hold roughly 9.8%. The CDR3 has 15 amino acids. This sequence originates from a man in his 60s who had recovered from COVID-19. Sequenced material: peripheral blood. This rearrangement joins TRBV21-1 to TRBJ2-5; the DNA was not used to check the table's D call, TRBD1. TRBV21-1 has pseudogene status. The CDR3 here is CASSLEGQGAVTQYF. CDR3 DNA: TGTGCCAGCAGCCTAGAGGGTCAGGGGGCCGTGACCCAGTACTTC.